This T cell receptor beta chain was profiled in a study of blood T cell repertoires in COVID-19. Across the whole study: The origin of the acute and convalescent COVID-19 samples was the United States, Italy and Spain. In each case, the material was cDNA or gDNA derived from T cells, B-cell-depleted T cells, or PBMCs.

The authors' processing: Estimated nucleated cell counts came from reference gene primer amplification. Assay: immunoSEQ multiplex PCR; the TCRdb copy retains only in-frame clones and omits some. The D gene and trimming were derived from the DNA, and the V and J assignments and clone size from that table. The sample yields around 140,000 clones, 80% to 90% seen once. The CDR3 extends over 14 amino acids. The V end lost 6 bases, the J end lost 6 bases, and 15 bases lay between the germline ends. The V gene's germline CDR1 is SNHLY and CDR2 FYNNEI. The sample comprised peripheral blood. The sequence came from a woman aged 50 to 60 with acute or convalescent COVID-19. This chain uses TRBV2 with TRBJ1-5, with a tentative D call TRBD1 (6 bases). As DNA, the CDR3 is TGTGCCAGCAGCCCACAGGGTCTTCGTCAGCCCCAGCATTTT. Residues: CASSPQGLRQPQHF.